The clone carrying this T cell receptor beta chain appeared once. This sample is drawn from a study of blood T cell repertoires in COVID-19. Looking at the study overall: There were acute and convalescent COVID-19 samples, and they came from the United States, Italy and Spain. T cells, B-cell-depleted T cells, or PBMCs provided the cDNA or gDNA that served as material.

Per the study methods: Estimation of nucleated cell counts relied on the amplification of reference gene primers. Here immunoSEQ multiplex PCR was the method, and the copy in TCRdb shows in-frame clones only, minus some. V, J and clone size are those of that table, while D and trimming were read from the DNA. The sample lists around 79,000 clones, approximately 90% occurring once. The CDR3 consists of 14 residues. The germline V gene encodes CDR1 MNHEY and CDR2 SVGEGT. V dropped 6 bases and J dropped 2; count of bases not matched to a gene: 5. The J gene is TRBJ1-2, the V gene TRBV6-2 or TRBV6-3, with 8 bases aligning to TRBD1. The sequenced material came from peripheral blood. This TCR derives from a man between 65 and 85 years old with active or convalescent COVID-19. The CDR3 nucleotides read TGTGCCAGCAGCCGGACAGGGAAAAACTATGGCTACACCTTC. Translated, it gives CASSRTGKNYGYTF.